The following is a T cell receptor (beta chain) sequence with its context. Its target is not known. Clones were sequenced by immunoSEQ multiplex PCR, and TCRdb holds only the in-frame ones, with some missing. The sample records 55,000 to 65,000 clones, less than 90% being singletons. The sample comes from a study of OX40 agonist ivuxolimab in advanced cancers. Study summary: An agonistic human IgG2 monoclonal antibody against OX40 (CD134) was given. Melanoma, hepatocellular carcinoma, head and neck or renal cell cancer occurred in dose-escalation patients.

Study-level points and caveats: Those patients achieving a partial response at 0.1-3.0 mg/kg showed among the lowest clonal expansion.

Germline CDR1 and CDR2: SGHTA and FQGNSA. The CDR3 spans 13 residues. Trimming cost V 4 bases and J 4 bases, with 10 bases left between them. This material consisted of CD4+ or CD8+ T cells sorted from blood, taken in a trial of the OX40 agonist ivuxolimab. V gene TRBV7-2 combines with J gene TRBJ1-2; no definite D call. This TCR was recovered from an adult with an advanced solid tumor such as melanoma, head and neck, liver or kidney cancer. The CDR3 nucleotides are TGTGCCAGCAGCTCCCGTGGAGGCTATGGCTACACCTTC. Amino acid sequence: CASSSRGGYGYTF.